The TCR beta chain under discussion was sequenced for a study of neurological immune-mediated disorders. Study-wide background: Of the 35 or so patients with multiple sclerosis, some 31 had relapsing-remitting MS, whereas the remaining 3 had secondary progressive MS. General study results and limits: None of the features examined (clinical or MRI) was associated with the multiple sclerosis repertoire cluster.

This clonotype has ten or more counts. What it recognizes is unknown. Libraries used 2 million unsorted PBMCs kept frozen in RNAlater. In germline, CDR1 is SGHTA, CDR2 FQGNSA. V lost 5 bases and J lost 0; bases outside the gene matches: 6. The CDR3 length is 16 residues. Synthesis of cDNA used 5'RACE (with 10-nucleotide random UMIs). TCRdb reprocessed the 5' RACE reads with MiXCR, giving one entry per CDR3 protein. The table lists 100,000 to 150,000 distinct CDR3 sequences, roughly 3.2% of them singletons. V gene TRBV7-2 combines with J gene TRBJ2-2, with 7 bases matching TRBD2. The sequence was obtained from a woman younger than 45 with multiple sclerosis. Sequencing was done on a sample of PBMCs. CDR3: CASSPYGGTNTGELFF. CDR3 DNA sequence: TGTGCCAGCAGCCCTTACGGGGGGACGAACACCGGGGAGCTGTTTTTT.